These 11 T cell receptor beta chains originate from one sample sequenced in a study of cytomegalovirus exposure and HLA in healthy donors. PCR used 60 Vbeta primers and 13 Jbeta primers. The table came from immunoSEQ multiplex PCR; TCRdb's copy has only in-frame clones and leaves some out. This table has more than 75,000 clones, 84% appearing once. The specimen was PBMCs. These receptors were collected from a woman under 30 in good health and CMV-seropositive.

The rearrangement links TRBV7-3 to TRBJ2-5; 9 bases align to TRBD2. J lost 2 bases, V lost 0 bases, and 4 bases had no gene match. The CDR3 runs 16 residues. The germline gives CDR1 SGHTA, CDR2 FQGTGA. CDR3 DNA: TGTGCCAGCAGCTTAACGCCTAGCGGGGAACAAGAGACCCAGTACTTC. It codes for CASSLTPSGEQETQYF. The full variable domain, with the rest looked up from reference TRBV7-3 and TRBJ2-5, is GAGVSQTPSNKVTEKGKYVELRCDPISGHTALYWYRQSLGQGPEFLIYFQGTGAADDSGLPNDRFFAVRPEGSVSTLKIQRTERGDSAVYLCASSLTPSGEQETQYFGPGTRLLVL.

The CDR3 DNA reads TGTGCCAGCAGTTTCCTAATAAGCTCTGGGGCCAACGTCCTGACTTTC. Its translation: CASSFLISSGANVLTF. The chain combines TRBV28 with TRBJ2-6, with no clear D. V was clipped by 3 bases and J by 0 bases, with 9 bases between them. The CDR3 is made up of 16 amino acids. Germline V gene data show CDR1 as MDHEN and CDR2 as SYDVKM. The full variable domain, rest sourced from reference TRBV28 and TRBJ2-6, is DVKVTQSSRYLVKRTGEKVFLECVQDMDHENMFWYRQDPGLGLRLIYFSYDVKMKEKGDIPEGYSVSREKKERFSLILESASTNQTSMYLCASSFLISSGANVLTFGAGSRLTVL.

The chain recombines TRBV27 with TRBJ2-5; tentatively, D is TRBD2 (7 bases). The CDR3 sequence is 17 residues long. CDR1 and CDR2 from the germline V gene are MNHEY and SMNVEV (reference sequence). V gave up 4 bases and J gave up 1 base, with 19 bases separating them. As DNA, the CDR3 is TGTGCCAGCAGTTCTGCCCGGGGGGCGGGCCCCCAAGAGACCCAGTACTTC. Its translation: CASSSARGAGPQETQYF.

The rearrangement uses TRBV10-2 and TRBJ1-5; 7 bases align to TRBD1. The ends lost 6 bases at V and 1 base at J; junction bases unmatched: 3. There are 14 residues in the CDR3. CDR1 and CDR2 (germline): WSHSY, SAAADI. The CDR3 DNA is TGCGCCAGCAGCCGGGACAGAAGCAATCAGCCCCAGCATTTT. Protein product: CASSRDRSNQPQHF.

The V and J genes are TRBV20-1 and TRBJ2-5; D is undetermined. Germline CDR1 and CDR2: DFQATT and SNEGSKA (reference sequence). This CDR3 spans 11 amino acids. The CDR3 DNA follows: TGCAGCCCTATTTACCAAGAGACCCAGTACTTC. It yields the protein CSPIYQETQYF.

The gene calls are TRBV5-1 and TRBJ1-4; D might be TRBD1 (6 bases). Trimming cost V 3 bases and J 5 bases, with 23 bases left between them. CDR3 length: 18 residues. Per germline, CDR1 SGHRS and CDR2 YFSETQ. DNA for the CDR3: TGCGCCAGCAGCTCGACAGGACCCCATGCCCATTACAATGAAAAACTGTTTTTT. Translation: CASSSTGPHAHYNEKLFF.

The chain is built from TRBV5-6 and TRBJ2-6; 7 positions agree with TRBD1. V dropped 1 base and J dropped 2; count of bases not matched to a gene: 3. Germline CDR1 SGHDT, CDR2 YYEEEE. This CDR3 is 16 amino acids long. CDR3 region: CASSLLRGPGANVLTF. DNA of the CDR3: TGTGCCAGCAGCTTGTTAAGGGGGCCTGGGGCCAACGTCCTGACTTTC. Using reference TRBV5-6 and TRBJ2-6 for the parts outside the CDR3, the full variable domain is DAGVTQSPTHLIKTRGQQVTLRCSPKSGHDTVSWYQQALGQGPQFIFQYYEEEERQRGNFPDRFSGHQFPNYSSELNVNALLLGDSALYLCASSLLRGPGANVLTFGAGSRLTVL.

The chain uses TRBV15 and TRBJ1-2, with D perhaps TRBD1 (6 bases). Germline CDR1 reads LNHNV; CDR2 reads YYDKDF (reference sequence). The CDR3 spans 15 residues. V was pared by 0 bases and J by 4 bases, with 12 bases between. Here the CDR3 reads CATSRDLRGGYGYTF. The CDR3 DNA follows: TGTGCCACCAGCAGAGATCTCAGGGGCGGCTATGGCTACACCTTC.

Only one count was recorded for this clone. This chain links TRBV5-1 with TRBJ2-5; D is perhaps TRBD2 (5 bases). This CDR3 has 12 amino acids. Germline V lookup: CDR1 SGHRS, CDR2 YFSETQ. V lost 5 bases, J lost 2 bases, and 7 bases lay in between. The CDR3 DNA sequence: TGCGCCAGCAGGGGAGTTCAAGAGACCCAGTACTTC. This sequence encodes CASRGVQETQYF.

The genes are TRBV28 and TRBJ1-4, with TRBD1 matching 7 bases. Per germline, CDR1 MDHEN and CDR2 SYDVKM. The CDR3 has 14 amino acids. J lost 8 bases, V lost 2 bases, and 5 bases had no gene match. In nucleotides, the CDR3 is TGTGCCAGCAGTTTAACAGGGGAGAACGAAAAACTGTTTTTT. Its translation: CASSLTGENEKLFF.

This clone was picked up a small number of times. The sample has other DNA sequences that encode this CDR3 too. V usage is TRBV6-5 and J usage is TRBJ2-1; TRBD2 might be the D (6 bases). Trimming took off 0 bases at V and 15 bases at J, with 21 bases between the two ends. Per germline, CDR1 MNHEY and CDR2 SVGAGI. The CDR3 covers 15 residues. The CDR3 loop reads CASSYSRAGPEGRFF. DNA of the CDR3: TGTGCCAGCAGTTACTCGAGGGCGGGACCGGAGGGACGGTTCTTC.